Detailed here is one T cell receptor beta chain. Living in roughly 25 US areas, the participants were between roughly 18 and 95 years of age. Clinical histories supplied by participants themselves formed the basis of cohort assignment. The sample belongs to a study of blood T cell repertoires in COVID-19. Study-wide context: T cells, B-cell-depleted T cells, or PBMCs supplied cDNA or gDNA.

The table came from immunoSEQ multiplex PCR; TCRdb's copy has only in-frame clones and leaves some out. The data contain around 270,000 clones, over 75% of them seen just once; the ten biggest clones take up about 2.9%. The clonotype originates from a woman aged 40 to 55 who had been exposed to COVID-19. Sequencing input: PBMCs or T cells enriched from blood (not recorded which).

The CDR3 loop reads CASSGTSGRFSEQFF. The CDR3, as DNA: TGTGCCAGCAGCGGTACTAGCGGGAGGTTCAGTGAGCAGTTCTTC. This rearrangement joins TRBV6-4 to TRBJ2-1, with 12 bases matching TRBD2. J lost 9 bases, V lost 6 bases, and 9 bases had no gene match. This CDR3 comprises 15 residues. The germline gives CDR1 MRHNA, CDR2 SNTAGT.